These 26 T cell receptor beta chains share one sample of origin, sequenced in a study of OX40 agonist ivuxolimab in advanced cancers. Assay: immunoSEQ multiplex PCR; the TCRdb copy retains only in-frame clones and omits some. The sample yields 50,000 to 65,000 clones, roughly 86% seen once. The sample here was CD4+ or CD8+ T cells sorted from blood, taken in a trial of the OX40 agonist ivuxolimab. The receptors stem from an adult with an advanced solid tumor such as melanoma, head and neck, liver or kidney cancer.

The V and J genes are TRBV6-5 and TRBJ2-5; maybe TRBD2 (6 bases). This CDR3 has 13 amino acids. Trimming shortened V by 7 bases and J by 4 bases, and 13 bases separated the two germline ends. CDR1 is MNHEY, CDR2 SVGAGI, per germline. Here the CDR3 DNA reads TGTGCCAGCACCTTCGCGGGGACAGAGACCCAGTACTTC. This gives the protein CASTFAGTETQYF.

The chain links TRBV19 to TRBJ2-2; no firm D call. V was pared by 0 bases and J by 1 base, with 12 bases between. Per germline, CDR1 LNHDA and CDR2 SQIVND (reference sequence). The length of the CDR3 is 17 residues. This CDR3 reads CASSIDAAGWNTGELFF. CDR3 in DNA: TGTGCCAGTAGTATAGACGCGGCAGGATGGAACACCGGGGAGCTGTTTTTT.

The CDR3: CASSKDEYGYTF. Here the CDR3 DNA reads TGTGCCAGCAGCAAAGATGAGTATGGCTACACCTTC. This chain links TRBV7-8 with TRBJ1-2, with D unresolved. The CDR3 length is 12 residues. Germline values: CDR1 SGHVS, CDR2 FQNEAQ. The V end lost 5 bases, the J end lost 5 bases, and 9 bases lay between the germline ends. The full variable domain, with the rest looked up from reference TRBV7-8 and TRBJ1-2, is GAGVSQSPRYKVAKRGQDVALRCDPISGHVSLFWYQQALGQGPEFLTYFQNEAQLDKSGLPSDRFFAERPEGSVSTLKIQRTQQEDSAVYLCASSKDEYGYTFGSGTRLTVV.

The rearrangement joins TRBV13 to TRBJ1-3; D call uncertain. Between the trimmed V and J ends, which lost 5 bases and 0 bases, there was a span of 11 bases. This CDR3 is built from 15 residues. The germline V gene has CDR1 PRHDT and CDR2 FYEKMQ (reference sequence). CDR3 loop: CASSDLVSSGNTIYF. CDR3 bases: TGTGCCAGCAGCGACCTGGTTAGCTCTGGAAACACCATATATTTT.

CDR3 coding DNA: TGTGCCAGTAGTGCGGGACTAGCGGGAGGGCCCTCCTACAATGAGCAGTTCTTC. Translation: CASSAGLAGGPSYNEQFF. The V and J genes are TRBV19 and TRBJ2-1, with 16 bases that match TRBD2. CDR3 length: 18 amino acids. CDR1 is LNHDA, CDR2 SQIVND, per germline (reference sequence). With V trimmed by 5 bases and J by 0 bases, 4 bases remained unmatched.

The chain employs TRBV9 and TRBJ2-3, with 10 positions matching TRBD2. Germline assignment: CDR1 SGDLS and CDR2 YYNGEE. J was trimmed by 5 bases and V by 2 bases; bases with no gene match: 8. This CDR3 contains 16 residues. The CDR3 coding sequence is TGTGCCAGCAGCGTCAGCGGGAGGGCCGGTGTAGATACGCAGTATTTT. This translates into CASSVSGRAGVDTQYF.

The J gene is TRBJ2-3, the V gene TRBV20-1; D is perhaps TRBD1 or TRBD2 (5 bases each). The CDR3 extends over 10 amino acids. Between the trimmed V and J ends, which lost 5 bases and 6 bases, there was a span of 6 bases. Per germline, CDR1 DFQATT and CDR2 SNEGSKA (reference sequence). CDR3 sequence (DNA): TGCAGTGCTCGGGGCGATACGCAGTATTTT. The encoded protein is CSARGDTQYF.

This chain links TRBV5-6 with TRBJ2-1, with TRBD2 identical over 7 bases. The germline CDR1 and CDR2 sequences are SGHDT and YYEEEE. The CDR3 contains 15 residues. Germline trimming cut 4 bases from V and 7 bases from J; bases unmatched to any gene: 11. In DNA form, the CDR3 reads TGTGCCAGCAGCCCAAAGGGGCTAGCGGTGAATGAGCAGTTCTTC. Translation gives CASSPKGLAVNEQFF.

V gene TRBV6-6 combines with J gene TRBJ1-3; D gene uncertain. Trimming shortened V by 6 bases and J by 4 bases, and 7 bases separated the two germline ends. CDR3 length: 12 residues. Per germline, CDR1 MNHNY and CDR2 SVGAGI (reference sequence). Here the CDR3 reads CASRDRGNTIYF. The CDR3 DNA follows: TGTGCCAGCAGGGATCGCGGAAACACCATATATTTT.

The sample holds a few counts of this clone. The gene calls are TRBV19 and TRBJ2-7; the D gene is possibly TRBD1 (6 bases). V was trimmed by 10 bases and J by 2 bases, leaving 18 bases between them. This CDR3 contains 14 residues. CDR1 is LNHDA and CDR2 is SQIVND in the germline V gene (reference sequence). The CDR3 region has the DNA TGTGCCACCGGTGACAGGACAGATACCTACGAGCAGTACTTC. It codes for CATGDRTDTYEQYF. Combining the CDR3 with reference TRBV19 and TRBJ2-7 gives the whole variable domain DGGITQSPKYLFRKEGQNVTLSCEQNLNHDAMYWYRQDPGQGLRLIYYSQIVNDFQKGDIAEGYSVSREKKESFPLTVTSAQKNPTAFYLCATGDRTDTYEQYFGPGTRLTVT.

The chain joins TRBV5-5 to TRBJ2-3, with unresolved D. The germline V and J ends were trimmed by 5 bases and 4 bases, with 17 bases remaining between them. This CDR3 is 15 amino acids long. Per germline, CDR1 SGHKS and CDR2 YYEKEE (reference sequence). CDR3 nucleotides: TGTGCCAGCAGTCTCCACACCGGAATGGCAGATACGCAGTATTTT. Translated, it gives CASSLHTGMADTQYF.

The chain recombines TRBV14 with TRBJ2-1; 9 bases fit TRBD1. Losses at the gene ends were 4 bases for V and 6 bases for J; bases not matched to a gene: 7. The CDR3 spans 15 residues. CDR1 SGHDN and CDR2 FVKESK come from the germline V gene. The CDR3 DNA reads TGTGCCAGCAGCCCATTTCTGGACAGGGGCAATGAGCAGTTCTTC. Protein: CASSPFLDRGNEQFF.

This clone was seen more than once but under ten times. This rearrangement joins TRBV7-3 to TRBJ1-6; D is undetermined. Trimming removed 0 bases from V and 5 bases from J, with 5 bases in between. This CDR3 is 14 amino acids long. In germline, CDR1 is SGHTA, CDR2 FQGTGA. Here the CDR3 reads CASSLTGNNSPLHF. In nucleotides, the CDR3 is TGTGCCAGCAGCTTAACAGGGAATAATTCACCCCTCCACTTT.

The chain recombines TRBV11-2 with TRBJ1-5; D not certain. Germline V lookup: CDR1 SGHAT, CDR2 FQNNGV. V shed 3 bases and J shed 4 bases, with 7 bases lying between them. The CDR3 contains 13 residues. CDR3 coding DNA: TGTGCCAGCAGCTTTTTCGGGAATCAGCCCCAGCATTTT. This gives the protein CASSFFGNQPQHF.

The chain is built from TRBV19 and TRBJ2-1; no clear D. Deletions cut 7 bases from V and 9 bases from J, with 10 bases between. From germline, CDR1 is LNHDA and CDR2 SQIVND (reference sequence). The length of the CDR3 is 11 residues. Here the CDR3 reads CASTGSLEQFF. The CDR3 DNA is TGTGCCAGTACCGGTTCGCTTGAGCAGTTCTTC.

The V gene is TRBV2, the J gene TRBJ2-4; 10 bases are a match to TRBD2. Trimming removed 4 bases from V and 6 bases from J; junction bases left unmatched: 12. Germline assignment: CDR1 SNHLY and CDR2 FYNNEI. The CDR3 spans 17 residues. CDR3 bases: TGTGCCAGCAGTGTACGGGGGACTAGCGCCCCCGCAAACATTCAGTACTTC. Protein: CASSVRGTSAPANIQYF.

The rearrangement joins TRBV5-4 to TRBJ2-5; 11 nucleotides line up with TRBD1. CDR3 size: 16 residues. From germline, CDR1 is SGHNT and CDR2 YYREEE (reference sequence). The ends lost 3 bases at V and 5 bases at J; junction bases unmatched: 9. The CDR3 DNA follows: TGTGCCAGCAGCTCCTCAAGGACAGGGGGCCAGGAGACCCAGTACTTC. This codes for CASSSSRTGGQETQYF.

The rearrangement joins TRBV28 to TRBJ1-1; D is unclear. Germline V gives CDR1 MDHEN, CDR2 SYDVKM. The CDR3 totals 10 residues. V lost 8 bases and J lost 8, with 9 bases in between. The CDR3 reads CASAFREAFF. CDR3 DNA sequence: TGTGCCAGCGCCTTTAGAGAAGCTTTCTTT.

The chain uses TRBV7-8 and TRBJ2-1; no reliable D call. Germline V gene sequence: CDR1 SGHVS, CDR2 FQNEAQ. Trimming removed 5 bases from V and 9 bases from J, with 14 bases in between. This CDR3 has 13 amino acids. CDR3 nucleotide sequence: TGTGCCAGCAGCGAGCTAGTTTCCGCTGAGCAGTTCTTC. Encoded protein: CASSELVSAEQFF.

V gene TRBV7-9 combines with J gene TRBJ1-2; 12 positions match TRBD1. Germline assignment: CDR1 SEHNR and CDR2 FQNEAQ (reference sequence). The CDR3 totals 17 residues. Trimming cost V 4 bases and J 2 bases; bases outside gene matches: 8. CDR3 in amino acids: CASSSGTGGHTNYGYTF. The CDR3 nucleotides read TGTGCCAGCAGCTCAGGGACAGGGGGCCACACGAACTATGGCTACACCTTC.

The CDR3 here is CASSFGTVSYEQYF. CDR3 bases: TGCGCCAGCAGCTTTGGGACTGTCTCCTACGAGCAGTACTTC. The J gene is TRBJ2-7, the V gene TRBV5-1, with D perhaps TRBD2 (6 bases). V lost 2 bases to trimming and J lost 0 bases, with 9 bases between them. CDR1 and CDR2 from the germline V gene are SGHRS and YFSETQ. The CDR3 length is 14 residues.

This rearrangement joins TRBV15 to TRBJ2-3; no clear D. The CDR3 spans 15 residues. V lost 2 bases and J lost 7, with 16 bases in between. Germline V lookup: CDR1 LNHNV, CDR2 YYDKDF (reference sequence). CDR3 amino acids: CATSRNRALENTQYF. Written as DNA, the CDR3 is TGTGCCACCAGCAGAAACCGGGCCCTAGAGAATACGCAGTATTTT.

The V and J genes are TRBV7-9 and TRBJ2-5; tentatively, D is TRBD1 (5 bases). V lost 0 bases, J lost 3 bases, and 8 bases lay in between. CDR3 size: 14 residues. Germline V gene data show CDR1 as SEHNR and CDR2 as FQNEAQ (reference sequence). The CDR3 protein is CASSLAGQEETQYF. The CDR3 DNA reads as TGTGCCAGCAGCTTAGCAGGACAAGAAGAGACCCAGTACTTC.

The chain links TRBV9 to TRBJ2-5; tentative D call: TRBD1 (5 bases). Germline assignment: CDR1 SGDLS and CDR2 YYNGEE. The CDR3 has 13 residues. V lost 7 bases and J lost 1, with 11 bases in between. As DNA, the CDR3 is TGTGCCAGCGGGCAGGGCGGCCAAGAGACCCAGTACTTC. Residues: CASGQGGQETQYF.

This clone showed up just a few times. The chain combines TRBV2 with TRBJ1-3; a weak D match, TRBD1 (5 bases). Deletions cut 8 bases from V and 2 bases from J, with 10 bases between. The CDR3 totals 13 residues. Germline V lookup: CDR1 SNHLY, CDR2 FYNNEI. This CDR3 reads CASGTITGNTIYF. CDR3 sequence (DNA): TGTGCCAGCGGGACTATTACTGGAAACACCATATATTTT.

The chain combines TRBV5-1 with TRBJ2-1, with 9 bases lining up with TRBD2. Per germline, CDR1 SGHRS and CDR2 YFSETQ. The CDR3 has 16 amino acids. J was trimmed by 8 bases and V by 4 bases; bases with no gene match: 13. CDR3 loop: CASSQGSGRQGDEQFF. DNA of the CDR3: TGCGCCAGCAGCCAGGGTAGCGGGAGACAAGGTGATGAGCAGTTCTTC.